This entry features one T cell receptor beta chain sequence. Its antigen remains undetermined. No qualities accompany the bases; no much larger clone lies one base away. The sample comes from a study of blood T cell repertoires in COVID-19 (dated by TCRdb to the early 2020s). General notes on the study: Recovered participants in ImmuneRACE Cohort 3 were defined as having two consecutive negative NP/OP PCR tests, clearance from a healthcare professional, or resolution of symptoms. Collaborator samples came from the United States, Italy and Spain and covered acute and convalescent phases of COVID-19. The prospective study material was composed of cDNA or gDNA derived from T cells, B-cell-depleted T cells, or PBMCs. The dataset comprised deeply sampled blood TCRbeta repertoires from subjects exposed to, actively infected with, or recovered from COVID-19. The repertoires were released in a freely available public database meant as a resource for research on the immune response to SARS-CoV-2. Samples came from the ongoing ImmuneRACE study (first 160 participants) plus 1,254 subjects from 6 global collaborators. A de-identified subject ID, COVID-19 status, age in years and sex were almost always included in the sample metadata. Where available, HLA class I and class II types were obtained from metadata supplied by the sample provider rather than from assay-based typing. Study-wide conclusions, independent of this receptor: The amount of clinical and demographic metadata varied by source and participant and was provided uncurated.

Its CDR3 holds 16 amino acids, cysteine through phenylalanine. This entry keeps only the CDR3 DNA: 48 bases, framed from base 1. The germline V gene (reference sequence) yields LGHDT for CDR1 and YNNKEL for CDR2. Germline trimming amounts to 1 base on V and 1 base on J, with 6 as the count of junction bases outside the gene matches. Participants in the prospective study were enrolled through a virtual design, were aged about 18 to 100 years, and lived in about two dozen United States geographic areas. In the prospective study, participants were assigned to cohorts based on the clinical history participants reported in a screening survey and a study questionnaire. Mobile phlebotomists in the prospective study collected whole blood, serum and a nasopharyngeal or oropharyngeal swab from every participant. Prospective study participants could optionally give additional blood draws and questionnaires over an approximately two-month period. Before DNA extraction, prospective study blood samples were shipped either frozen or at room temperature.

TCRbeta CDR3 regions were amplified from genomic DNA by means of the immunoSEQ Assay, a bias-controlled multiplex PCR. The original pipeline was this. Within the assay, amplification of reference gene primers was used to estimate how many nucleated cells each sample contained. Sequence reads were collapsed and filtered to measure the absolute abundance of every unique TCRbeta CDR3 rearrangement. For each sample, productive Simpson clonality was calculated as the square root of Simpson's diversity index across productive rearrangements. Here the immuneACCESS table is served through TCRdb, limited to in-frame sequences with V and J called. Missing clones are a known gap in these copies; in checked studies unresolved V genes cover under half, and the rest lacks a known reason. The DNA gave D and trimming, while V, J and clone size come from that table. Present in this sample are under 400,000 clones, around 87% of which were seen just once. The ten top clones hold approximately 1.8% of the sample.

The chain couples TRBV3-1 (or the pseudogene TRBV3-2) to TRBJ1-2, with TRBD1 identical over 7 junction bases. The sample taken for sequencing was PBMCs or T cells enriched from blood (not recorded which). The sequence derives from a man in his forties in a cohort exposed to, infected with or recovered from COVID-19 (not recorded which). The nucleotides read TGTGCCAGCAGCCAAGCTTGGGACAGCTTTAACTATGGCTACACCTTC. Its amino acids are CASSQAWDSFNYGYTF.